This TCR beta chain was documented in a study of T-cell reconstitution after alpha-beta-depleted transplantation in children. CDR1 is LGHDT, CDR2 YNNKEL, per germline (reference sequence). The ends were cut back, 1 base at V and 1 base at J, with 11 bases in the middle. The CDR3 is 15 amino acids. The study's findings and limits: Expanded graft clones, several hundred of them, were reportedly the source of alpha-beta T cells about two months after transplant. T-cell counts and diversity at one year following transplant were attributed mainly to newly produced T cells.

The TCRbeta library was prepared with unique molecular identifiers. Via MiXCR, TCRdb re-called the PCR reads, giving one row per CDR3 protein. The data show 700,000 to 850,000 distinct CDR3 sequences, approximately 15% seen once. In regard to this clonotype: Its antigen is not identified.

The specimen comprised PBMCs, mostly from graft donor cells, sampled 360 days after TCRalphabeta/CD19-depleted stem cell transplant. The chain has TRBV3-1 and TRBJ2-7; D perhaps matches TRBD1 (6 bases). This TCR was recovered from a male patient between 5 and 17 years old who had a stem cell transplant for acute lymphoblastic leukemia, so the T cells may come from the graft donor. This CDR3 reads CASSQVYRASYEQYF. The CDR3 DNA reads TGTGCCAGCAGCCAAGTATACAGGGCGTCCTACGAGCAGTACTTC.